These T cell receptor beta chains were read from a single sample in a study. TCRdb itself ran the 5' RACE reads through MiXCR, one entry per CDR3 protein. The data show roughly 45,000 distinct CDR3 sequences, over 25% seen once. The specimen sequenced was tumor-infiltrating memory CD4+ T cells sorted from the breast tumor. Receptors were obtained from a female donor with breast cancer. CDR3s include the opening cysteine and the closing phenylalanine or tryptophan. Each record gives: clone size, V gene, D gene, J gene, CDR3 DNA, CDR3 protein. D genes are given only for firm matches. Size values are once, few and many counts, or a class for expanded clones, and some rows have none.

clone_size: few; v_call: TRBV4-1; d_call: -; j_call: TRBJ1-3; cdr3_nt: TGCGCCAGCAGCCAAGGAAGGGTTTACTCTGGAAACACCATATATTTT; cdr3_aa: CASSQGRVYSGNTIYF
clone_size: many; v_call: TRBV4-2; d_call: TRBD2; j_call: TRBJ2-7; cdr3_nt: TGTGCCAGCAGCCAAGCGGGACTAGCGGACGAGCAGTACTTC; cdr3_aa: CASSQAGLADEQYF
clone_size: -; v_call: TRBV6-1; d_call: -; j_call: TRBJ1-1; cdr3_nt: TGTGCCAGCACCCAGAGGTTGGGCTGGACTGAAGCTGTCTTT; cdr3_aa: CASTQRLGWTEAVF
clone_size: -; v_call: TRBV4-1; d_call: TRBD1; j_call: TRBJ1-5; cdr3_nt: TGCGCCGGCAGCCAACCGGACAGGCCTAATCAGCCCCAGCATTTT; cdr3_aa: CAGSQPDRPNQPQHF
clone_size: -; v_call: TRBV6-6; d_call: -; j_call: TRBJ2-1; cdr3_nt: TGTGCCAGCAGTTACTCGATTAGGGGACCCTACAATGAGCAGTTCTTC; cdr3_aa: CASSYSIRGPYNEQFF
clone_size: -; v_call: TRBV4-1; d_call: TRBD2; j_call: TRBJ2-7; cdr3_nt: TGCGCCAGCAGCCAAGAGGTAGCGGGAGGGTTGTCCTACGAGCAGTACTTC; cdr3_aa: CASSQEVAGGLSYEQYF
clone_size: -; v_call: TRBV6-1; d_call: TRBD2; j_call: TRBJ2-3; cdr3_nt: TGTGCCAGCAGTACTAGCGGTACTAAGCAGTATTTT; cdr3_aa: CASSTSGTKQYF
clone_size: -; v_call: TRBV12-3/TRBV12-4; d_call: TRBD2; j_call: TRBJ2-1; cdr3_nt: TGTGCCAGCAGCCGAGCGGGAAATTACTACAATGAGCAGTTCTTC; cdr3_aa: CASSRAGNYYNEQFF
clone_size: -; v_call: TRBV28; d_call: -; j_call: TRBJ2-2; cdr3_nt: TGTGCCAGCAGGTTCAGTCTGGGTTGGACCGGGGAGCTGTTTTTT; cdr3_aa: CASRFSLGWTGELFF
clone_size: few; v_call: TRBV4-1; d_call: -; j_call: TRBJ2-1; cdr3_nt: TGCGCCAGCAGCCAAGAAGGGAGCGATGAGCAGTTCTTC; cdr3_aa: CASSQEGSDEQFF
clone_size: -; v_call: TRBV6-1; d_call: TRBD2; j_call: TRBJ2-3; cdr3_nt: TGTGCCAGCAGTGGGTTGCGGGGGGGTCGCCTAACGAGCACAGATACGCAGTATTTT; cdr3_aa: CASSGLRGGRLTSTDTQYF
clone_size: few; v_call: TRBV5-1; d_call: -; j_call: TRBJ1-4; cdr3_nt: TGCGCCAGCAGCCCCGGAAGGGGCCTATCTAATGAAAAACTGTTTTTT; cdr3_aa: CASSPGRGLSNEKLFF
clone_size: many; v_call: TRBV6-5; d_call: -; j_call: TRBJ2-1; cdr3_nt: TGTGCCAGCAGCCTATCGGCTGGCTCCTACAATGAGCAGTTCTTC; cdr3_aa: CASSLSAGSYNEQFF
clone_size: -; v_call: TRBV19; d_call: TRBD2; j_call: TRBJ2-1; cdr3_nt: TGTGCCAGTAGCCCGACTAGCGGGGGGTACAATGAGCAGTTCTTC; cdr3_aa: CASSPTSGGYNEQFF
clone_size: few; v_call: TRBV28; d_call: -; j_call: TRBJ1-5; cdr3_nt: TGTGCCAGCAGTTTAAATCCAGGCCGGGGCAATCAGCCCCAGCATTTT; cdr3_aa: CASSLNPGRGNQPQHF
clone_size: many; v_call: TRBV27; d_call: TRBD1; j_call: TRBJ2-7; cdr3_nt: TGTGCCAGCAGTTTCGACAGGGGCCCCGCCTACGAGCAGTACTTC; cdr3_aa: CASSFDRGPAYEQYF
clone_size: -; v_call: TRBV19; d_call: -; j_call: TRBJ1-5; cdr3_nt: TGTGCCAGTAGGGGGGGGTCTGGACGTACCTTTAGTGGCAATCAGCCCCAGCATTTT; cdr3_aa: CASRGGSGRTFSGNQPQHF
clone_size: -; v_call: TRBV27; d_call: -; j_call: TRBJ2-3; cdr3_nt: TGTGCCAGCAGAGGGTTGGCAGATACGCAGTATTTT; cdr3_aa: CASRGLADTQYF
clone_size: -; v_call: TRBV5-1; d_call: -; j_call: TRBJ2-7; cdr3_nt: TGCGCCAGCAGACCCGGGACAAGGCACTACGAGCAGTACTTC; cdr3_aa: CASRPGTRHYEQYF
clone_size: -; v_call: TRBV7-6; d_call: -; j_call: TRBJ2-5; cdr3_nt: TGTGCCAGCAGCTGGCCCCGGGGGCAGGTTTGGGAGACCCAGTACTTC; cdr3_aa: CASSWPRGQVWETQYF
clone_size: -; v_call: TRBV7-9; d_call: TRBD2; j_call: TRBJ2-7; cdr3_nt: TGTGCCAGCAGCTTTAGCGGGAGGGGATCCTACGAGCAGTACTTC; cdr3_aa: CASSFSGRGSYEQYF
clone_size: -; v_call: TRBV3-1; d_call: -; j_call: TRBJ1-2; cdr3_nt: TGTGCCAGCAGCCACGGACAATCTGGCTACACCTTC; cdr3_aa: CASSHGQSGYTF
clone_size: -; v_call: TRBV20-1; d_call: -; j_call: TRBJ2-7; cdr3_nt: TGCAGTGCTAGAGACGGGAGAGGGACCTCCTACGAGCAGTACTTC; cdr3_aa: CSARDGRGTSYEQYF
clone_size: -; v_call: TRBV28; d_call: -; j_call: TRBJ2-7; cdr3_nt: TGTGCCGCAGGGCGGGGCTACGAGCAGTACTTC; cdr3_aa: CAAGRGYEQYF
clone_size: many; v_call: TRBV6-2/TRBV6-3; d_call: -; j_call: TRBJ2-7; cdr3_nt: TGTGCCAGCAGTTATGGGTTCGACGAGCAGTACTTC; cdr3_aa: CASSYGFDEQYF
clone_size: few; v_call: TRBV27; d_call: -; j_call: TRBJ2-7; cdr3_nt: TGTGCCAGCTCCCAGGGCAACTCCTACGAGCAGTACTTC; cdr3_aa: CASSQGNSYEQYF
clone_size: few; v_call: TRBV6-5; d_call: -; j_call: TRBJ2-7; cdr3_nt: TGTGCCAGCAGGACCCCCAGCGGGGCCCAGGGGGAGCAGTACTTC; cdr3_aa: CASRTPSGAQGEQYF
clone_size: many; v_call: TRBV6-5; d_call: TRBD2; j_call: TRBJ2-7; cdr3_nt: TGTGCCAGCAGTTACGCGTTTTGGGGGAGCGGGGGCGAGCAGTACTTC; cdr3_aa: CASSYAFWGSGGEQYF
clone_size: -; v_call: TRBV5-1; d_call: TRBD2; j_call: TRBJ2-5; cdr3_nt: TGCGCCAGCCGCGCCACGACAGCGGGGGAGACCCAGTACTTC; cdr3_aa: CASRATTAGETQYF
clone_size: -; v_call: TRBV5-1; d_call: TRBD2; j_call: TRBJ2-7; cdr3_nt: TGCGCCAGCAGCTTGGGACTAGCGGGAGGGACTATCTCTTACGAGCAGTACTTC; cdr3_aa: CASSLGLAGGTISYEQYF
clone_size: -; v_call: TRBV5-1; d_call: TRBD1; j_call: TRBJ2-5; cdr3_nt: TGCGCCAGCAGACAGACAGGGGACCAAGAGACCCAGTACTTC; cdr3_aa: CASRQTGDQETQYF
clone_size: few; v_call: TRBV5-1; d_call: -; j_call: TRBJ1-1; cdr3_nt: TGCGCCAGCAACCCTTCGTGGGAGGACACTGAAGCTTTCTTT; cdr3_aa: CASNPSWEDTEAFF
clone_size: few; v_call: TRBV6-5; d_call: -; j_call: TRBJ2-7; cdr3_nt: TGTGCCTTGAGGGAGGCCATCTCCTACGAGCAGTACTTC; cdr3_aa: CALREAISYEQYF
clone_size: -; v_call: TRBV28; d_call: TRBD1; j_call: TRBJ2-7; cdr3_nt: TGTGCCAGCAGTGGGTACGGACAGGGGATCGAGCAGTACTTC; cdr3_aa: CASSGYGQGIEQYF
clone_size: -; v_call: TRBV5-6; d_call: -; j_call: TRBJ2-3; cdr3_nt: TGTGCCAGCAGCTTGGAGAGAGATACGCAGTATTTT; cdr3_aa: CASSLERDTQYF
clone_size: once; v_call: TRBV5-4; d_call: -; j_call: TRBJ2-3; cdr3_nt: TGTGCCAGCAGCCTACCCCCTCCACTGCGTGGTACGCAGTATTTT; cdr3_aa: CASSLPPPLRGTQYF
clone_size: many; v_call: TRBV6-2/TRBV6-3; d_call: -; j_call: TRBJ2-7; cdr3_nt: TGTGCCAGCAGTAATACCAGGGTCCTACCCTACGAGCAGTACTTC; cdr3_aa: CASSNTRVLPYEQYF
clone_size: -; v_call: TRBV5-1; d_call: -; j_call: TRBJ2-1; cdr3_nt: TGCGCCAGCAGCTTTACCCCTGGGGGGGGCCGTGGAGATGAGCAGTTCTTC; cdr3_aa: CASSFTPGGGRGDEQFF
clone_size: many; v_call: TRBV7-8; d_call: -; j_call: TRBJ1-1; cdr3_nt: TGTGCCAGCACCCCCGTCTCGGGGCTTCACACTGAAGCTTTCTTT; cdr3_aa: CASTPVSGLHTEAFF
clone_size: -; v_call: TRBV4-2; d_call: -; j_call: TRBJ2-3; cdr3_nt: TGTGCCAGCAGCCAAGACCGCGATACGCAGTATTTT; cdr3_aa: CASSQDRDTQYF
clone_size: few; v_call: TRBV11-2; d_call: -; j_call: TRBJ1-4; cdr3_nt: TGTGCCAGCAGCTTGATGGGGGCATCTACTGAAAAACTGTCTTTT; cdr3_aa: CASSLMGASTEKLSF
clone_size: -; v_call: TRBV7-3; d_call: -; j_call: TRBJ2-3; cdr3_nt: TGTGCCAGCAGCCCCGGTGCTCTAGCCGCCTCAGATACGCAGTATTTT; cdr3_aa: CASSPGALAASDTQYF